The 19 T cell receptor beta chains reported below all come from one sample, sequenced in a study of blood T cell repertoires in COVID-19. The repertoire was sequenced with immunoSEQ multiplex PCR; TCRdb's copy has only in-frame clones and lacks some. Counted here are some 220,000 clones, 87% occurring once; the ten biggest clones make up approximately 12%. The sequenced sample was peripheral blood. These TCRs come from a woman aged 18-29 years who had recovered from COVID-19.

The chain links TRBV7-2 to TRBJ2-2; TRBD2 aligns across 7 bases. The CDR3 contains 15 residues. V gave up 7 bases and J gave up 12 bases; unmatched junction bases: 17. Germline loops: CDR1 SGHTA, CDR2 FQGNSA. For the CDR3, the DNA is TGTGCCAGCATCCTCCAGGGTAGCGGGTTTACTAAGCTGTTTTTT. Translated, it gives CASILQGSGFTKLFF. The variable domain in full, completed from reference TRBV7-2 and TRBJ2-2, reads GAGVSQSPSNKVTEKGKDVELRCDPISGHTALYWYRQSLGQGLEFLIYFQGNSAPDKSGLPSDRFSAERTGGSVSTLTIQRTQQEDSAVYLCASILQGSGFTKLFFGEGSRLTVL.

The chain is built from TRBV5-6 and TRBJ2-7, with 9 bases matching TRBD1. From germline, CDR1 is SGHDT and CDR2 YYEEEE. Trimming took 0 bases from V and 2 from J; bases not matched to a gene: 6. CDR3 size: 16 residues. CDR3 DNA sequence: TGTGCCAGCAGCTTGGCCCCGGGACAGGGTCCCTACGAGCAGTACTTC. It is translated as CASSLAPGQGPYEQYF.

The rearrangement links TRBV10-3 to TRBJ2-1; unclear D gene. The germline V and J ends were trimmed by 0 bases and 3 bases, with 12 bases remaining between them. The CDR3 contains 16 residues. The germline gives CDR1 ENHRY, CDR2 SYGVKD. CDR3 nucleotide sequence: TGTGCCATCAGTGAGTCCTCAGGCAATTTCTACAATGAGCAGTTCTTC. Its protein is CAISESSGNFYNEQFF.

In its sample, this clone was seen once. This sequence joins TRBV5-1 and TRBJ2-1; 10 bases agree with TRBD2. The CDR3 consists of 16 residues. In germline, CDR1 is SGHRS, CDR2 YFSETQ. V lost 4 bases, J lost 3 bases, and 7 bases stayed unmatched. As DNA, the CDR3 is TGCGCCAGCAGCCCAAGACTAGCGGGTCTCTACAATGAGCAGTTCTTC. Protein: CASSPRLAGLYNEQFF.

This clone has just one count. The chain has TRBV14 and TRBJ2-1, with TRBD2 matching over 8 bases. The trim removed 0 bases at V and 5 bases at J, leaving 3 bases unmatched. The germline V gene encodes CDR1 SGHDN and CDR2 FVKESK. This CDR3 is 15 amino acids long. DNA of the CDR3: TGTGCCAGCAGCCAAGACCTAGCGGGCGACAATGAGCAGTTCTTC. Residues: CASSQDLAGDNEQFF.

The rearrangement uses TRBV28 and TRBJ2-2, with D possibly being TRBD1 (6 bases). CDR1 and CDR2 (germline): MDHEN, SYDVKM. The CDR3 is 18 residues long. V shed 5 bases and J shed 5 bases, with 24 bases lying between them. CDR3 protein: CASSPAGTFLSQTGELFF. CDR3 bases: TGTGCCAGCAGTCCTGCCGGGACATTCCTTTCCCAGACCGGGGAGCTGTTTTTT.

This chain's CDR3 is CASTDPGANEKLFF. CDR3 nucleotides: TGTGCCAGCACCGACCCTGGGGCCAATGAAAAACTGTTTTTT. The V call is TRBV28, the J call TRBJ1-4, with D perhaps matching TRBD1 (5 bases). Trimming cost V 7 bases and J 5 bases, with 14 bases left between them. The CDR3 covers 14 residues. Germline loops: CDR1 MDHEN, CDR2 SYDVKM.

The chain links TRBV25-1 to TRBJ2-1; 15 bases map to TRBD2. The V gene end was trimmed by 7 bases and the J gene end by 11 bases; junction bases not matched to a gene: 6. CDR3 size: 14 residues. From germline, CDR1 is MGHDK and CDR2 SYGVNS. The CDR3 nucleotides are TGTGCCAGCAACCTCGGACTAGCGGGAGGGAAGCAGTTCTTC. This encodes CASNLGLAGGKQFF.

This clone was seen a handful of times. V gene TRBV7-3 combines with J gene TRBJ2-3; TRBD2 is a possible D gene (5 bases). The CDR3 contains 15 residues. V lost 5 bases to trimming and J lost 8 bases, with 20 bases between them. Germline CDR1 and CDR2: SGHTA and FQGTGA. The CDR3 is CASSLDSSLPATQYF. CDR3 coding DNA: TGTGCCAGCAGCCTCGACTCTAGCCTTCCGGCTACGCAGTATTTT. The full variable domain, rest sourced from reference TRBV7-3 and TRBJ2-3, is GAGVSQTPSNKVTEKGKYVELRCDPISGHTALYWYRQSLGQGPEFLIYFQGTGAADDSGLPNDRFFAVRPEGSVSTLKIQRTERGDSAVYLCASSLDSSLPATQYFGPGTRLTVL.

V and J are TRBV19 and TRBJ2-4; D is perhaps TRBD2 (7 bases). Germline V lookup: CDR1 LNHDA, CDR2 SQIVND (reference sequence). V dropped 5 bases and J dropped 7 bases, with 18 bases sitting between them. The CDR3 loop spans 15 amino acids. The CDR3 region has the DNA TGTGCCAGTAGTTTAGGCGGGAGTAGGGGGAACATTCAGTACTTC. Its protein product is CASSLGGSRGNIQYF.

CDR3 nucleotide sequence: TGCGCCAGCAGCCAAGAGCACTTAGTAGGACTAGCGGAATACTTCTACGAGCAGTACTTC. Amino acids: CASSQEHLVGLAEYFYEQYF. The rearrangement links TRBV4-3 to TRBJ2-7; 10 nucleotides match TRBD2. Germline V CDR1 and CDR2: LGHNA, YSLEER. The CDR3 extends over 20 amino acids. Trimming at V came to 0 bases and at J to 3 bases, leaving 17 bases not matched to a gene.

The chain uses TRBV9 and TRBJ2-7; 7 bases agree with TRBD1. In germline, CDR1 is SGDLS, CDR2 YYNGEE. CDR3 length: 13 amino acids. J was trimmed by 3 bases and V by 3 bases; bases with no gene match: 3. For the CDR3, the DNA is TGTGCCAGCAGCGCCACAGGGGTCTACGAGCAGTACTTC. Its translation is CASSATGVYEQYF.

This clone appeared once. The chain links TRBV4-1 to TRBJ2-5; 8 positions agree with TRBD1. Germline lookup yields CDR1 MGHRA and CDR2 YSYEKL. After removal of 0 bases from V and 4 bases from J, the junction contained 10 bases not matched to a gene. This CDR3 is built from 17 residues. The CDR3 is CASSQDLGDRGGETQYF. In nucleotides, the CDR3 is TGCGCCAGCAGCCAAGATCTCGGAGACAGGGGAGGAGAGACCCAGTACTTC.

V usage is TRBV7-2 and J usage is TRBJ1-5; 7 positions agree with TRBD1. The CDR3 is 14 residues long. The ends lost 5 bases at V and 7 bases at J; junction bases unmatched: 8. Germline V CDR1 and CDR2: SGHTA, FQGNSA. Here the CDR3 DNA reads TGTGCCAGCAGCCCGCGGACAGGAGAACAGCCCCAGCATTTT. Its translation: CASSPRTGEQPQHF.

The chain uses TRBV2 and TRBJ1-3; D gene uncertain. V lost 4 bases to trimming and J lost 2 bases, with 15 bases between them. The CDR3 has 16 residues. Germline-derived CDR1 and CDR2 are SNHLY and FYNNEI. The CDR3 is CASSVGSGTTGNTIYF. CDR3 in DNA: TGTGCCAGCAGTGTGGGAAGCGGAACAACTGGAAACACCATATATTTT.

The V call is TRBV27, the J call TRBJ2-1, with TRBD2 matching 8 bases. The germline V gene has CDR1 MNHEY and CDR2 SMNVEV (reference sequence). After removal of 6 bases from V and 8 bases from J, the junction contained 6 bases not matched to a gene. The CDR3 has 13 residues. The DNA of the CDR3 is TGTGCCAGCAGACTAGCGGAGAGGGATGAGCAGTTCTTC. The encoded protein is CASRLAERDEQFF.

This clone was observed a handful of times. The chain employs TRBV27 and TRBJ1-6; D may be TRBD1 (5 bases). V was shortened by 4 bases and J by 5 bases, with 12 bases between the two germline ends. The germline V gene encodes CDR1 MNHEY and CDR2 SMNVEV (reference sequence). The CDR3 extends over 15 amino acids. The CDR3 DNA sequence: TGTGCCAGCAGTTCCGGGACTTTAGATAATTCACCCCTCCACTTT. Encoded protein: CASSSGTLDNSPLHF.

The genes are TRBV6-2 or TRBV6-3 and TRBJ2-7; 12 positions agree with TRBD2. J was trimmed by 5 bases and V by 0 bases; bases with no gene match: 5. This CDR3 comprises 16 residues. CDR1 MNHEY and CDR2 SVGEGT come from the germline V gene. The CDR3: CASSYSTSGSLNEQYF. Here the CDR3 DNA reads TGTGCCAGCAGTTACTCGACTAGCGGGAGTCTCAACGAGCAGTACTTC.

As for this clone: A junction boundary mismatches the germline segment, possibly from a read error. The V gene is TRBV6-6, the J gene TRBJ1-1; TRBD1 is a possible D gene (6 bases). This CDR3 spans 14 amino acids. CDR1 MNHNY and CDR2 SVGAGI come from the germline V gene (reference sequence). CDR3 protein: CASTYRDKNTEAFF. The CDR3 nucleotides are TGTGCCAGCACTTACCGGGACAAGAACACTGAAGCTTTCTTT.